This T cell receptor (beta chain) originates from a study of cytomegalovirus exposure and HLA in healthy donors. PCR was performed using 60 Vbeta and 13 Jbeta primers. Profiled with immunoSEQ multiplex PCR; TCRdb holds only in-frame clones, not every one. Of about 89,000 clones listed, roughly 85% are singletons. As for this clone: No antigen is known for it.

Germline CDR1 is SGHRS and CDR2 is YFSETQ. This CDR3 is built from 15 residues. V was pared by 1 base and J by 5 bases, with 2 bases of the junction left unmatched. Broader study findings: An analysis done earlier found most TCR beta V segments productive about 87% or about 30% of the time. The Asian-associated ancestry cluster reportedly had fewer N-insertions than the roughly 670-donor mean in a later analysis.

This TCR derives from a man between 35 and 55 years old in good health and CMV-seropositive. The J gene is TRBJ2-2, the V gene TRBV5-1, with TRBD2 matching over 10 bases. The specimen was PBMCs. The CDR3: CASSLKRGGTGELFF. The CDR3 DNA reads TGCGCCAGCAGCTTGAAGCGGGGGGGTACCGGGGAGCTGTTTTTT.